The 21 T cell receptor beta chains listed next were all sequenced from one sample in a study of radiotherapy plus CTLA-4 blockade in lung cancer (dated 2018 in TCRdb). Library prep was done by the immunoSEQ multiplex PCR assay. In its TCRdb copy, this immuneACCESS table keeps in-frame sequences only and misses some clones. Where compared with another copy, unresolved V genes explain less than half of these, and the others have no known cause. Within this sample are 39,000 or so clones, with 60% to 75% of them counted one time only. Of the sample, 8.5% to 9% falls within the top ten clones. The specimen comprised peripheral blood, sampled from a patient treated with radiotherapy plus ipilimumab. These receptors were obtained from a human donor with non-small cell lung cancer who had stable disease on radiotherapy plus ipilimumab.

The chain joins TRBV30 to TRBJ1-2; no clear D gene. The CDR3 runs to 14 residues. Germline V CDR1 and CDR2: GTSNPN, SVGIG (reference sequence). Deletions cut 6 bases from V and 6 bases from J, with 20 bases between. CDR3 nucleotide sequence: TGTGCCTGCGATTGGGGAAGGGATTGGCATGGCTACACCTTC. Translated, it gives CACDWGRDWHGYTF.

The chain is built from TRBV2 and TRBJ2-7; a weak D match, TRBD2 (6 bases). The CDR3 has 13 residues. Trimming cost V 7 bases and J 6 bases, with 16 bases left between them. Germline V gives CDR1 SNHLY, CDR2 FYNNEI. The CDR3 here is CASMAGRKSEQYF. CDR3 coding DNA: TGTGCCAGCATGGCGGGACGCAAGAGCGAGCAGTACTTC. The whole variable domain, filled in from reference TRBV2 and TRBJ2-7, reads EPEVTQTPSHQVTQMGQEVILRCVPISNHLYFYWYRQILGQKVEFLVSFYNNEISEKSEIFDDQFSVERPDGSNFTLKIRSTKLEDSAMYFCASMAGRKSEQYFGPGTRLTVT.

The CDR3 nucleotides are TGTGCCGCGGACAGGGGTAGCACTGAAGCTTTCTTT. Its protein product is CAADRGSTEAFF. The chain employs TRBV6-6 and TRBJ1-1, with 9 bases fitting TRBD1. From germline, CDR1 is MNHNY and CDR2 SVGAGI (reference sequence). V lost 11 bases and J lost 4; bases outside the gene matches: 5. This CDR3 comprises 12 residues.

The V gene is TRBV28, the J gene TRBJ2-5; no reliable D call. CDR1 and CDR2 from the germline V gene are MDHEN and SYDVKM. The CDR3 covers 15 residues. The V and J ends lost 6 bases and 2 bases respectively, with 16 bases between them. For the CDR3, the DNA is TGTGCCAGCAGGGACCCTCGGGTCCAACAAGAGACCCAGTACTTC. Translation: CASRDPRVQQETQYF.

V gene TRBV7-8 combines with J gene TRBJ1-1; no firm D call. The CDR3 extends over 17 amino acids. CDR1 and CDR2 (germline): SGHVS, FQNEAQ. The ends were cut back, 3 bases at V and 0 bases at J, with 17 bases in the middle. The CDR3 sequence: CASSFLRDKALNTEAFF. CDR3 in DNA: TGTGCCAGCAGCTTTCTAAGGGATAAGGCCCTGAACACTGAAGCTTTCTTT.

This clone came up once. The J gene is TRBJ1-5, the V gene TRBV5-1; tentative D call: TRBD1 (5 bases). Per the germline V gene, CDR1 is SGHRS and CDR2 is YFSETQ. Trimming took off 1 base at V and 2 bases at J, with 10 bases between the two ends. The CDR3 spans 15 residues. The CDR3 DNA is TGCGCCAGCAGCTTGACTGGGGCTCGCAATCAGCCCCAGCATTTT. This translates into CASSLTGARNQPQHF.

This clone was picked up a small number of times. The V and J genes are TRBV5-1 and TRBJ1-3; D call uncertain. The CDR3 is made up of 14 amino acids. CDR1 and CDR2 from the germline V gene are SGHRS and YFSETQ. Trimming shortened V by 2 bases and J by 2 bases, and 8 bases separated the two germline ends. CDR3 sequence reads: CASSFQDAGNTIYF. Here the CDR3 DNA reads TGCGCCAGCAGCTTCCAGGACGCTGGAAACACCATATATTTT.

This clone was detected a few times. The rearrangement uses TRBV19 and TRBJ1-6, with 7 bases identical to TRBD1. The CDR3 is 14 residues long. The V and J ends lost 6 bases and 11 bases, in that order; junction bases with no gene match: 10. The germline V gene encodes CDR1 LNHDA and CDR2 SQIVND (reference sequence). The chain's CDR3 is CASSGDRGTAPLHF. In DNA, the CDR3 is TGTGCCAGTAGCGGGGACAGAGGCACGGCACCCCTCCACTTT.

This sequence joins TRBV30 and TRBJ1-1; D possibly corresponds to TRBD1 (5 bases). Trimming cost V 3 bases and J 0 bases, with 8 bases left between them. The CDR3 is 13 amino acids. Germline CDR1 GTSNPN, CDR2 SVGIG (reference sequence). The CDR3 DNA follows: TGTGCCTGGAGGATGACAGTGAACACTGAAGCTTTCTTT. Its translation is CAWRMTVNTEAFF. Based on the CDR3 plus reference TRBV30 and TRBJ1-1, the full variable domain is SQTIHQWPATLVQPVGSPLSLECTVEGTSNPNLYWYRQAAGRGLQLLFYSVGIGQISSEVPQNLSASRPQDRQFILSSKKLLLSDSGFYLCAWRMTVNTEAFFGQGTRLTVV.

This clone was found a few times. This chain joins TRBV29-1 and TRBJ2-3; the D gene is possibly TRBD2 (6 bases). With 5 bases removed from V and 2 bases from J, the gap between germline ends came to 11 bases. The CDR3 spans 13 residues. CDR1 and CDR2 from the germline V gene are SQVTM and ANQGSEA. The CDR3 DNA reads TGCAGCGTTACCGGGAGACTCACAGATACGCAGTATTTT. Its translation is CSVTGRLTDTQYF.

CDR3 in amino acids: CASSDRGTSHEQYF. The CDR3 DNA sequence: TGTGCCAGTAGCGACAGGGGGACAAGTCACGAGCAGTACTTC. The chain uses TRBV19 and TRBJ2-7; TRBD1 matches 9 bases. The germline V gene encodes CDR1 LNHDA and CDR2 SQIVND (reference sequence). Trimming at V came to 6 bases and at J to 5 bases, leaving 8 bases not matched to a gene. This CDR3 is built from 14 residues.

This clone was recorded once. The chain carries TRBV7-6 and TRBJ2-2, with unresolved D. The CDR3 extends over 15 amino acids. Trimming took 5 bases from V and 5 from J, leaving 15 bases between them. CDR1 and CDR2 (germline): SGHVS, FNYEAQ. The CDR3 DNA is TGTGCCAGCAGCGCCCAGCCGACCGGGACCGGGGAGCTGTTTTTT. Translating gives CASSAQPTGTGELFF.

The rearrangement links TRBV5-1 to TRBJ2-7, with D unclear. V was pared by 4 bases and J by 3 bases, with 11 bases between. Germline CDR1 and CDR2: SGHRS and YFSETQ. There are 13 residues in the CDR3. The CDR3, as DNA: TGCGCCAGCAGCCCCGACCCGAGCTACGAGCAGTACGTC. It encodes CASSPDPSYEQYV.

The CDR3 is CAWNRGHNQPQHF. CDR3 in DNA: TGTGCCTGGAACCGGGGTCACAATCAGCCCCAGCATTTT. The rearrangement joins TRBV30 to TRBJ1-5; D is uncertain. Trimming left V 4 bases short and J 3 bases short, with 10 bases between. The germline CDR1 and CDR2 sequences are GTSNPN and SVGIG (reference sequence). The CDR3 consists of 13 residues.

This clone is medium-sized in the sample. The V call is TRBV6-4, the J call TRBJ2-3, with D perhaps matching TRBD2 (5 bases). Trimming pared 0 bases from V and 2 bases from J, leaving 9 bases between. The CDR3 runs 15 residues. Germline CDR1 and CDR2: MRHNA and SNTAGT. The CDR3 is CASSDSASITDTQYF. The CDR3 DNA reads TGTGCCAGCAGTGACTCCGCTAGCATCACAGATACGCAGTATTTT.

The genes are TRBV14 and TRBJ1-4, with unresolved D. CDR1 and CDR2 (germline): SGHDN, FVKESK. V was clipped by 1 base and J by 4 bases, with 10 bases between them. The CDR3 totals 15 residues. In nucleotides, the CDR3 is TGTGCCAGCAGCCAAGCGGCACAGAGTAATGAAAAACTGTTTTTT. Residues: CASSQAAQSNEKLFF.

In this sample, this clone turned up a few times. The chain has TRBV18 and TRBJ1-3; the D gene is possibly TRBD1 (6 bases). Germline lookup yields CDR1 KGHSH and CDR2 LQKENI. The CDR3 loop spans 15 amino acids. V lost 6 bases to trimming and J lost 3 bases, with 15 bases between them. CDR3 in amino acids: CASSLQGQVGNTIYF. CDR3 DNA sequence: TGTGCCAGCTCCCTTCAGGGGCAGGTTGGAAACACCATATATTTT.

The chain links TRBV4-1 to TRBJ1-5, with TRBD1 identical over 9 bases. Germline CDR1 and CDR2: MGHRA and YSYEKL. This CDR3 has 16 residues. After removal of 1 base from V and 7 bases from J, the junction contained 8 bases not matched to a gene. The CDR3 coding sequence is TGCGCCAGCAGCCAAGTTTGGGGACAGGGTTACCAGCCCCAGCATTTT. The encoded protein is CASSQVWGQGYQPQHF.

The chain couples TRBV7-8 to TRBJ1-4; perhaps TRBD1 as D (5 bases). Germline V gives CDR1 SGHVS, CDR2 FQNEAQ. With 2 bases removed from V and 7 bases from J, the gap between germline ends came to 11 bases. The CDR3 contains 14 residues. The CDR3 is CASSLLQGGEKLFF. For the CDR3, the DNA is TGTGCCAGCAGCTTATTGCAGGGTGGTGAAAAACTGTTTTTT.

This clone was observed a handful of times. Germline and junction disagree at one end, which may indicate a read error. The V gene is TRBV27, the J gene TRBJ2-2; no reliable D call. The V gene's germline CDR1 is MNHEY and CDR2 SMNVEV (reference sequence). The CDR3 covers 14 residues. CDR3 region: CATSSYPNTGELFF. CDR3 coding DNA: TGTGCCACCAGTTCATACCCGAACACCGGGGAGCTGTTTTTT.

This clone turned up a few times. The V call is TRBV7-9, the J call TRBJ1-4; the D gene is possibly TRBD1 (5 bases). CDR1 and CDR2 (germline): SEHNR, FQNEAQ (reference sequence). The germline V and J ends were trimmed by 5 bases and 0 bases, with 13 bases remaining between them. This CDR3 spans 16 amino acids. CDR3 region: CASSLTGSATNEKLFF. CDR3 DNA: TGTGCCAGCAGCCTTACAGGCAGTGCAACTAATGAAAAACTGTTTTTT. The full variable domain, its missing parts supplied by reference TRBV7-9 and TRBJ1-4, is DTGVSQNPRHKITKRGQNVTFRCDPISEHNRLYWYRQTLGQGPEFLTYFQNEAQLEKSRLLSDRFSAERPKGSFSTLEIQRTEQGDSAMYLCASSLTGSATNEKLFFGSGTQLSVL.